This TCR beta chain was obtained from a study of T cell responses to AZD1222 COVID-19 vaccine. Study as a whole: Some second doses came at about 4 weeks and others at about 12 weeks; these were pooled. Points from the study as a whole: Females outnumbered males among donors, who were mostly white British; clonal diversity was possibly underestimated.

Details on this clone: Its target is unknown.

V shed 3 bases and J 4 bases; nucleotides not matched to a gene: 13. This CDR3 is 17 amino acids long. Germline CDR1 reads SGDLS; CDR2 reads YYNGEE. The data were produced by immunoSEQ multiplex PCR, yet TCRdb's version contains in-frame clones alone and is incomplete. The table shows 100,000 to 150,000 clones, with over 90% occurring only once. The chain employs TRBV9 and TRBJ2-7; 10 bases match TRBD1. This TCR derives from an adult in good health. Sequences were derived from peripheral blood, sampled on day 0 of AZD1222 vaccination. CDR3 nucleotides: TGTGCCAGCAGCGCACGAGGGGGGACAGGGGATGCTTACGAGCAGTACTTC. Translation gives CASSARGGTGDAYEQYF.